The clone carrying this T cell receptor (beta chain) was picked up many times. This sample was included in a study of T cells in Graves' hyperthyroidism and ophthalmopathy. TCR beta CDR3 sequences were amplified from RNA transcripts. With the HTBI primer set, the TCR CDR3 went through a first round of RT-PCR. A single record per CDR3 protein comes from TCRdb applying MiXCR to the multiplex PCR reads. The sample has about 510,000 distinct CDR3 sequences, around 15% seen once. The V gene lost 5 bases and the J gene lost 1 base, with 17 bases spanning the gap. The CDR3 contains 16 residues. CDR1 is SGHTA, CDR2 FQGNSA, per germline.

V usage is TRBV7-2 and J usage is TRBJ1-1; D is perhaps TRBD1 (5 bases). Source material: blood. The sequence was collected from a woman in her thirties or forties with Graves' hyperthyroidism. CDR3: CASSPVGQIPNTEAFF. Written as DNA, the CDR3 is TGTGCCAGCAGCCCTGTCGGACAAATCCCGAACACTGAAGCTTTCTTT.